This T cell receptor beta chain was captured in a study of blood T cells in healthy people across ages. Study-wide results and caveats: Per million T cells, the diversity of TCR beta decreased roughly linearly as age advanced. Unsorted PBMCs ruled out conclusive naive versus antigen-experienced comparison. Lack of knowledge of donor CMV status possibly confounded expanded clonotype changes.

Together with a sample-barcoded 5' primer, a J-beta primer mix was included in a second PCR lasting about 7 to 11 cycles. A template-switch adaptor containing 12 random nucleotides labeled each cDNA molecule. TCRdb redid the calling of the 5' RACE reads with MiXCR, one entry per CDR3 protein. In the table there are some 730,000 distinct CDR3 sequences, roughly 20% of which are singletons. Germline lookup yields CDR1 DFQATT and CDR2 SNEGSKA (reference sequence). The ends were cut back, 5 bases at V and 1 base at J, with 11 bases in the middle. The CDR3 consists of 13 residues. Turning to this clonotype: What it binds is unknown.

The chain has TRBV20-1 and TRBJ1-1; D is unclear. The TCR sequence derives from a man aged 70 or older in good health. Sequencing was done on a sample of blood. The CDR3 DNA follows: TGCAGTGCTGCCAGGACCTCGAACACTGAAGCTTTCTTT. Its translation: CSAARTSNTEAFF.